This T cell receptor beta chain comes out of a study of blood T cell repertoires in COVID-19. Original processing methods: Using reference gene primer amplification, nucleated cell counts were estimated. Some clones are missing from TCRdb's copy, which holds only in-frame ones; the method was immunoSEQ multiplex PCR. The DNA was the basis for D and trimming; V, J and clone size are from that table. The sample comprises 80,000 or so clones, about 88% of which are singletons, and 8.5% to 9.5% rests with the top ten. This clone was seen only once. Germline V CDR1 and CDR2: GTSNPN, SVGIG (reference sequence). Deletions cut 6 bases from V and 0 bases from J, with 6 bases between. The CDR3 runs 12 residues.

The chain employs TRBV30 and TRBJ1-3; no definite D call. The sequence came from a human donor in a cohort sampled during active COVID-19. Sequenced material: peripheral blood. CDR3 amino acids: CACVRSGNTIYF. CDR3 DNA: TGTGCCTGCGTCCGCTCTGGAAACACCATATATTTT.